This T cell receptor beta chain was recovered during a study of OX40 agonist ivuxolimab in advanced cancers. In the study overall: The dose-escalation cohort had hepatocellular carcinoma, melanoma, renal cell or head and neck cancer. Study-wide findings and caveats: Researchers report that CD8+ T cells had, on average, more expanded clones than CD4+. At 0.1 to 3.0 mg/kg, CD4+ and CD8+ blood T cells expanded clonally by week 6.

The table lists this clone with a few counts. No antigen is known for it. The method was immunoSEQ multiplex PCR; TCRdb's version includes in-frame clones alone and lacks a portion of them. This repertoire shows over 30,000 clones, about 81% found once; its top ten account for about 20%. V was trimmed by 2 bases and J by 0 bases, leaving 7 bases between them. In germline, CDR1 is KGHSH, CDR2 LQKENI. This CDR3 contains 14 residues. The chain is built from TRBV18 and TRBJ1-1; perhaps TRBD1 as D (6 bases). The receptor comes from an adult with an advanced solid tumor such as melanoma, head and neck, liver or kidney cancer. Sequenced material: CD4+ or CD8+ T cells sorted from blood, taken in a trial of the OX40 agonist ivuxolimab. The CDR3 DNA is TGTGCCAGCTCACCAGGACAGCTGAACACTGAAGCTTTCTTT. This sequence encodes CASSPGQLNTEAFF.